A single T cell receptor (beta chain) is shown here with its context. Its antigen is currently unknown. The data stem from a study of cytomegalovirus exposure and HLA in healthy donors. Study results and limitations: The dataset shows that most TCR sequences were rare, while some public TCRs occurred in many donors. A subsequent analysis found that TCR clusters from the first cohort also tended to co-occur in the 120 or so validation repertoires, with less than 95% of cluster scores above 0. As was reported, the classifier diagnosed cytomegalovirus status with high specificity and sensitivity. TCR beta chains numbering 164 were designated cytomegalovirus-associated.

TCRdb keeps only in-frame clones here, not all; method: immunoSEQ multiplex PCR. The data contain roughly 180,000 clones, approximately 88% of them seen just once; the ten biggest clones take up about 7%. This sequence originates from a man between 18 and 29 years old in good health and CMV-seropositive. Sequenced: PBMCs.

DNA for the CDR3: TGTGCCAGCAGCTCCGGGGTAGCGGGAGGTGGAGGGGAGACCCAGTACTTC. It encodes CASSSGVAGGGGETQYF. J is TRBJ2-5 and V is TRBV2; 10 bases fit TRBD2. V was pared by 6 bases and J by 5 bases, with 15 bases of the junction left unmatched. The CDR3 loop spans 17 amino acids. CDR1 is SNHLY and CDR2 is FYNNEI in the germline V gene.